What follows are 25 T cell receptor beta chains derived from one specimen sequenced in a study of PD-1 blockade in classical Hodgkin lymphoma. Data came from immunoSEQ multiplex PCR; TCRdb stores just in-frame clones and leaves some out. The data contain about 29,000 clones, 85% of them singletons. Brentuximab vedotin exposure varied among the patients, all of whom had relapsed after autologous stem cell transplantation. Researchers used magnetic negative selection to pull out pure CD4+ T cells from thawed PBMCs. The source material was CD4+ T cells from blood, sampled at baseline. Source of these receptors: a human donor with classical Hodgkin lymphoma.

This chain connects TRBV18 to TRBJ1-1; a possible D gene is TRBD1 (6 bases). CDR1 and CDR2 (germline): KGHSH, LQKENI. The CDR3 is 16 residues long. V lost 4 bases to trimming and J lost 1 base, with 16 bases between them. The CDR3 spells CASSLALTQGNTEAFF. Written as DNA, the CDR3 is TGTGCCAGCTCACTGGCCCTAACACAGGGGAACACTGAAGCTTTCTTT.

V gene TRBV4-1 combines with J gene TRBJ2-5, with D possibly TRBD1 on 6 matching bases. V shed 0 bases and J shed 5 bases, with 16 bases lying between them. CDR3 length equals 16 residues. Germline V gene data show CDR1 as MGHRA and CDR2 as YSYEKL. The CDR3 bases are TGCGCCAGCAGCCAAGAGGCTCAGGGGCGGGTGGAGACCCAGTACTTC. Its translation: CASSQEAQGRVETQYF.

The rearrangement links TRBV4-1 to TRBJ1-2; tentatively, D is TRBD1 (5 bases). Germline values: CDR1 MGHRA, CDR2 YSYEKL. The CDR3 length is 13 residues. V was pared by 0 bases and J by 8 bases, with 10 bases between. The DNA of the CDR3 is TGCGCCAGCAGCCAAGAGCGGGGGGAAGGCTACACCTTC. Encoded protein: CASSQERGEGYTF.

This chain links TRBV4-2 with TRBJ1-4, with TRBD1 matching over 9 bases. Per germline, CDR1 LGHNA and CDR2 YNFKEQ. V lost 3 bases to trimming and J lost 2 bases; unmatched junction nucleotides: 1. The length of the CDR3 is 15 residues. In nucleotides, the CDR3 is TGTGCCAGCAGCCAGGACAGGGGCACTAATGAAAAACTGTTTTTT. It is translated as CASSQDRGTNEKLFF.

This clone came up once. The J gene is TRBJ1-4, the V gene TRBV19; the D is unclear. CDR1 and CDR2 from the germline V gene are LNHDA and SQIVND (reference sequence). CDR3 length: 15 amino acids. V shed 5 bases and J shed 8 bases, with 18 bases lying between them. The CDR3 loop is CASSSPRGFTEKLFF. The CDR3 region has the DNA TGTGCCAGTAGTTCCCCGCGCGGGTTTACGGAAAAACTGTTTTTT.

This clone was seen only a few times. This chain links TRBV10-3 with TRBJ1-2; D gene uncertain. Germline V lookup: CDR1 ENHRY, CDR2 SYGVKD. There are 14 residues in the CDR3. Deletions cut 4 bases from V and 4 bases from J, with 13 bases between. This chain's CDR3 is CAISAVQEAYGYTF. CDR3 DNA: TGTGCCATCAGTGCCGTTCAGGAGGCCTATGGCTACACCTTC.

The V call is TRBV18, the J call TRBJ2-5; a possible D gene is TRBD2 (6 bases). The CDR3 is 17 amino acids. CDR1 KGHSH and CDR2 LQKENI come from the germline V gene. V lost 3 bases to trimming and J lost 5 bases, with 22 bases between them. As DNA, the CDR3 is TGTGCCAGCTCACCTACCCTTGGGACTGACCTGAAGGAGACCCAGTACTTC. As protein: CASSPTLGTDLKETQYF.

In this sample, this clone turned up once. The chain uses TRBV7-9 and TRBJ2-7; the D is unclear. CDR1 and CDR2 (germline): SEHNR, FQNEAQ (reference sequence). With 1 base removed from V and 3 bases from J, the gap between germline ends came to 7 bases. The CDR3 is made up of 13 amino acids. Written as DNA, the CDR3 is TGTGCCAGCAGCTTAGGGATTCTCTACGAGCAGTACTTC. Translating it yields CASSLGILYEQYF. Filled out from reference TRBV7-9 and TRBJ2-7, the complete variable domain reads DTGVSQNPRHKITKRGQNVTFRCDPISEHNRLYWYRQTLGQGPEFLTYFQNEAQLEKSRLLSDRFSAERPKGSFSTLEIQRTEQGDSAMYLCASSLGILYEQYFGPGTRLTVT.

This sequence joins TRBV28 and TRBJ2-7, with D uncertain. CDR1 MDHEN and CDR2 SYDVKM come from the germline V gene. Trimming left V 5 bases short and J 3 bases short, with 8 bases between. The CDR3 is 12 amino acids. The CDR3 nucleotides are TGTGCCAGCAGTCCCGGGTTCTACGAGCAGTACTTC. Residues: CASSPGFYEQYF. Full variable domain (rest looked up from reference TRBV28 and TRBJ2-7): DVKVTQSSRYLVKRTGEKVFLECVQDMDHENMFWYRQDPGLGLRLIYFSYDVKMKEKGDIPEGYSVSREKKERFSLILESASTNQTSMYLCASSPGFYEQYFGPGTRLTVT.

This chain uses TRBV30 with TRBJ1-3, with a possible D match to TRBD1 (6 bases). CDR1 is GTSNPN, CDR2 SVGIG, per germline (reference sequence). CDR3 size: 13 residues. The germline V and J ends were trimmed by 2 bases and 4 bases, with 9 bases remaining between them. CDR3 sequence reads: CAWSPGAGNTIYF. The CDR3 region has the DNA TGTGCCTGGAGTCCGGGGGCGGGAAACACCATATATTTT.

The gene calls are TRBV30 and TRBJ2-3; tentative D call: TRBD1 (5 bases). Trimming removed 0 bases from V and 8 bases from J, with 27 bases in between. The CDR3 loop spans 18 amino acids. From germline, CDR1 is GTSNPN and CDR2 SVGIG (reference sequence). The CDR3 reads CAWSVLRQTSENWGTQYF. The CDR3 bases are TGTGCCTGGAGTGTCTTGCGACAGACCTCCGAGAACTGGGGTACGCAGTATTTT.

This sequence joins TRBV7-9 and TRBJ1-2; D not resolved. The CDR3 has 15 residues. V was pared by 3 bases and J by 2 bases, with 13 bases between. Germline CDR1 and CDR2: SEHNR and FQNEAQ (reference sequence). The DNA for the CDR3 is TGTGCCAGCAGCTTGTTGTCCGAGACAAACTATGGCTACACCTTC. This sequence encodes CASSLLSETNYGYTF.

A single count supports this clone. J is TRBJ2-2 and V is TRBV18; unclear D gene. With 3 bases removed from V and 1 base from J, the gap between germline ends came to 0 bases. This CDR3 has 12 residues. CDR1 is KGHSH and CDR2 is LQKENI in the germline V gene. The CDR3 DNA reads TGTGCCAGCTCACCGAACACCGGGGAGCTGTTTTTT. Its translation is CASSPNTGELFF.

A note on this clone: At the DNA level, this CDR3 is encoded by other sequences in the same sample as well. V usage is TRBV5-1 and J usage is TRBJ2-5; weak D call: TRBD1 (5 bases). Germline loops: CDR1 SGHRS, CDR2 YFSETQ. The CDR3 extends over 12 amino acids. The V gene lost 5 bases and the J gene lost 1 base, with 6 bases spanning the gap. The CDR3, as DNA: TGCGCCAGCAGGGGGCTCCAAGAGACCCAGTACTTC. Its protein is CASRGLQETQYF.

J is TRBJ2-7 and V is TRBV19; the match to TRBD2 covers 7 bases. Germline loops: CDR1 LNHDA, CDR2 SQIVND (reference sequence). V was clipped by 1 base and J by 0 bases; unmatched bases: 6. The CDR3 has 16 amino acids. The CDR3 bases are TGTGCCAGTAGTATAGGGAAAGGGACTAACTCCTACGAGCAGTACTTC. Translating gives CASSIGKGTNSYEQYF.

The chain combines TRBV27 with TRBJ2-2, with 13 nucleotides matching TRBD2. This CDR3 is 19 amino acids long. V lost 6 bases to trimming and J lost 6 bases; unmatched junction nucleotides: 16. The germline V gene encodes CDR1 MNHEY and CDR2 SMNVEV (reference sequence). In nucleotides, the CDR3 is TGTGCCAGCAGCCCTGGACTAGCGGGAGCCACGAGGGTGGCCGGGGAGCTGTTTTTT. This codes for CASSPGLAGATRVAGELFF.

The CDR3 DNA reads TGTGCCAGCAGCTTAGACACGTCCTACGAGCAGTACTTC. The encoded protein is CASSLDTSYEQYF. V gene TRBV7-6 combines with J gene TRBJ2-7; D ambiguous. This CDR3 is built from 13 residues. The ends were cut back, 1 base at V and 1 base at J, with 5 bases in the middle. Germline values: CDR1 SGHVS, CDR2 FNYEAQ.

V gene TRBV6-5 combines with J gene TRBJ1-4; D unresolved. Germline V lookup: CDR1 MNHEY, CDR2 SVGAGI. The CDR3 sequence is 16 residues long. The V and J ends lost 0 bases and 5 bases respectively, with 13 bases between them. The CDR3 reads CASSYSSQRRNEKLFF. In DNA form, the CDR3 reads TGTGCCAGCAGTTACTCGAGTCAGCGTAGAAATGAAAAACTGTTTTTT.

This chain connects TRBV27 to TRBJ2-7, with D unresolved. CDR3 length equals 16 residues. With 2 bases removed from V and 0 bases from J, the gap between germline ends came to 14 bases. Germline CDR1 reads MNHEY; CDR2 reads SMNVEV (reference sequence). In nucleotides, the CDR3 is TGTGCCAGCAGTTTAATAGTGGGCCCTAGCTCCTACGAGCAGTACTTC. It specifies CASSLIVGPSSYEQYF.

The CDR3 DNA sequence: TGCGCCAGCAGCCAAGCAGGGAGGGATACGCAGTATTTT. Protein: CASSQAGRDTQYF. The chain is built from TRBV4-3 and TRBJ2-3, with a possible D match to TRBD2 (6 bases). Germline loops: CDR1 LGHNA, CDR2 YSLEER. V lost 1 base to trimming and J lost 6 bases, with 8 bases between them. The CDR3 contains 13 residues.

The chain carries TRBV10-2 and TRBJ2-5; no reliable D call. The germline V gene has CDR1 WSHSY and CDR2 SAAADI. Trimming took off 6 bases at V and 5 bases at J, with 10 bases between the two ends. The length of the CDR3 is 12 residues. CDR3 DNA: TGCGCCAGCAGGCTTGGAAGGGAGACCCAGTACTTC. Its protein product is CASRLGRETQYF.

The rearrangement uses TRBV6-1 and TRBJ2-7, with no clear D. The V end was cut by 0 bases, the J end by 2 bases, with 14 bases between. The CDR3 sequence is 16 residues long. Germline CDR1 reads MNHNS; CDR2 reads SASEGT. CDR3 region: CASSEAGQLLTYEQYF. The CDR3 DNA reads TGTGCCAGCAGTGAAGCTGGTCAGTTACTCACCTACGAGCAGTACTTC.

This clone was seen only a few times. Here the CDR3 DNA reads TGTGCCAGCAGTGGGGACAGGGGACCCTCCTCCAACTATGGCTACACCTTC. Translation: CASSGDRGPSSNYGYTF. The chain uses TRBV2 and TRBJ1-2, with 10 bases lining up with TRBD1. The J segment lost 2 bases and the V segment lost 4 bases, leaving 10 bases of the junction unmatched. Germline assignment: CDR1 SNHLY and CDR2 FYNNEI. The CDR3 consists of 17 residues.

The V and J genes are TRBV19 and TRBJ2-1; D possibly uses TRBD1 or TRBD2 (5 bases each). CDR1 is LNHDA, CDR2 SQIVND, per germline (reference sequence). V was shortened by 6 bases and J by 0 bases, with 9 bases between the two germline ends. This CDR3 is 14 amino acids long. CDR3 nucleotides: TGTGCCAGTAGGAGGGGAGTCTCCTACAATGAGCAGTTCTTC. Amino acids: CASRRGVSYNEQFF.

J is TRBJ1-1 and V is TRBV30, with 10 bases lining up with TRBD1. This CDR3 contains 13 residues. V gave up 3 bases and J gave up 4 bases; unmatched junction bases: 2. CDR1 GTSNPN and CDR2 SVGIG come from the germline V gene (reference sequence). Written as DNA, the CDR3 is TGTGCCTGGAGGGACAGGGGGACCACTGAAGCTTTCTTT. Its protein product is CAWRDRGTTEAFF.